The 27 T cell receptor beta chains listed next were all sequenced from one sample in a study of blood T cell repertoires in COVID-19. Some clones are missing from TCRdb's copy, which holds only in-frame ones; the method was immunoSEQ multiplex PCR. The repertoire consists of under 300,000 clones, with roughly 93% occurring once and the leading ten covering about 2.1%. The sample consisted of PBMCs or T cells enriched from blood (not recorded which). These receptors came from a woman in her thirties or forties with acute COVID-19.

This chain uses TRBV7-2 with TRBJ2-5; TRBD2 matches 7 bases. This CDR3 region has 16 residues. V lost 1 base, J lost 2 bases, and 7 bases stayed unmatched. The germline gives CDR1 SGHTA, CDR2 FQGNSA. CDR3 bases: TGTGCCAGCAGCTTAGGCAATCTAGCGGCTCAAGAGACCCAGTACTTC. Translated: CASSLGNLAAQETQYF.

Comments on this clone: Additional DNA sequences in this sample encode the identical CDR3. The genes are TRBV13 and TRBJ2-7; possibly TRBD2 for D (5 bases). The CDR3 loop spans 14 amino acids. Trimming left V 2 bases short and J 2 bases short, with 10 bases between. The germline V gene encodes CDR1 PRHDT and CDR2 FYEKMQ (reference sequence). The CDR3 loop reads CASSLKGVTYEQYF. In DNA, the CDR3 is TGTGCCAGCAGCTTAAAGGGAGTTACCTACGAGCAGTACTTC.

The chain combines TRBV19 with TRBJ1-1, with D perhaps TRBD1 (5 bases). Germline CDR1 and CDR2: LNHDA and SQIVND (reference sequence). This CDR3 comprises 15 residues. Trimming took off 10 bases at V and 4 bases at J, with 22 bases between the two ends. The CDR3 DNA reads as TGTGCCACCCGTAACCACAGGATCCGGAGCACTGAAGCTTTCTTT. The encoded protein is CATRNHRIRSTEAFF.

The rearrangement links TRBV11-2 to TRBJ1-5; D unresolved. Germline lookup yields CDR1 SGHAT and CDR2 FQNNGV. Trimming shortened V by 0 bases and J by 4 bases, and 4 bases separated the two germline ends. The CDR3 totals 13 residues. CDR3: CASSLDSNQPQHF. CDR3 coding DNA: TGTGCCAGCAGCTTAGACTCGAATCAGCCCCAGCATTTT.

The chain has TRBV28 and TRBJ1-3, with a weak D call TRBD1 (5 bases). The CDR3 consists of 13 residues. Trimming took 3 bases from V and 5 from J, leaving 8 bases between them. CDR1 and CDR2 (germline): MDHEN, SYDVKM. Here the CDR3 reads CASSFSGRNTIYF. Written as DNA, the CDR3 is TGTGCCAGCAGTTTTTCAGGGAGAAACACCATATATTTT.

The rearrangement joins TRBV6-1 to TRBJ1-1, with a weak D call TRBD1 (6 bases). The CDR3 is 15 residues long. Trimming removed 2 bases from V and 1 base from J, with 11 bases in between. The V gene's germline CDR1 is MNHNS and CDR2 SASEGT. The CDR3 loop reads CASSEMGRGNTEAFF. The CDR3 bases are TGTGCCAGCAGTGAAATGGGCAGGGGGAACACTGAAGCTTTCTTT.

The sample holds one count of this clone. This chain uses TRBV6-5 with TRBJ1-2, with TRBD1 matching 8 bases. Germline V gene sequence: CDR1 MNHEY, CDR2 SVGAGI. J gave up 7 bases and V 0 bases, and 7 bases lay outside the gene matches. The CDR3 is 15 amino acids. CDR3 amino acids: CASSYSRRGLGGYTF. Here the CDR3 DNA reads TGTGCCAGCAGTTACTCCCGCAGGGGGCTCGGTGGCTACACCTTC.

V is TRBV7-9 and J is TRBJ2-5, with 7 bases that match TRBD2. CDR3 length: 15 residues. In germline, CDR1 is SEHNR, CDR2 FQNEAQ (reference sequence). V trimming: 4 bases; J trimming: 1 base; junction bases outside the gene matches: 6. The CDR3 loop reads CASSWKAGVQETQYF. CDR3 nucleotide sequence: TGTGCCAGCAGCTGGAAGGCGGGGGTCCAAGAGACCCAGTACTTC.

The chain has TRBV4-3 and TRBJ1-2, with D maybe TRBD1 (5 bases). The CDR3 has 17 amino acids. Germline V gene data show CDR1 as LGHNA and CDR2 as YSLEER. Trimming took 0 bases from V and 3 from J, leaving 17 bases between them. CDR3 in amino acids: CASSQDLKNRLDYGYTF. The CDR3 bases are TGCGCCAGCAGCCAAGATCTGAAGAACAGGCTGGACTATGGCTACACCTTC.

This rearrangement joins TRBV7-9 to TRBJ2-5; D remains ambiguous. V was shortened by 0 bases and J by 7 bases, with 9 bases between the two germline ends. Germline assignment: CDR1 SEHNR and CDR2 FQNEAQ (reference sequence). This CDR3 region has 13 residues. CDR3 nucleotide sequence: TGTGCCAGCAGCTTAGCTGAAGGAGCGACCCAGTACTTC. Residues: CASSLAEGATQYF.

The rearrangement joins TRBV7-2 to TRBJ2-3; 11 bases map to TRBD2. This CDR3 contains 17 residues. Losses at the gene ends were 2 bases for V and 0 bases for J; bases not matched to a gene: 4. CDR1 and CDR2 from the germline V gene are SGHTA and FQGNSA. CDR3 amino acids: CASSLMGLAASTDTQYF. In nucleotides, the CDR3 is TGTGCCAGCAGCTTAATGGGACTAGCGGCTAGCACAGATACGCAGTATTTT. The full variable domain, with the rest looked up from reference TRBV7-2 and TRBJ2-3, is GAGVSQSPSNKVTEKGKDVELRCDPISGHTALYWYRQSLGQGLEFLIYFQGNSAPDKSGLPSDRFSAERTGGSVSTLTIQRTQQEDSAVYLCASSLMGLAASTDTQYFGPGTRLTVL.

The genes are TRBV11-1 and TRBJ1-4; 10 bases match TRBD1. The CDR3 runs 15 residues. J was trimmed by 6 bases and V by 4 bases; bases with no gene match: 5. Germline-derived CDR1 and CDR2 are SGHAT and FQDESV (reference sequence). Here the CDR3 DNA reads TGTGCCAGCAGCTCAAAGGGACAGGGGCATGAAAAACTGTTTTTT. It yields the protein CASSSKGQGHEKLFF.

In this sample, this clone turned up a few times. The rearrangement uses TRBV29-1 and TRBJ2-5; 9 bases are a match to TRBD1. The J segment lost 7 bases and the V segment lost 4 bases, leaving 7 bases of the junction unmatched. The CDR3 has 13 residues. The V gene's germline CDR1 is SQVTM and CDR2 ANQGSEA. The CDR3 spells CSVVGQGPGTQYF. The CDR3 coding sequence is TGCAGCGTTGTCGGACAGGGGCCGGGGACCCAGTACTTC.

The chain couples TRBV5-5 to TRBJ1-5; perhaps TRBD1 as D (6 bases). Looked up from germline, CDR1 is SGHKS and CDR2 is YYEKEE (reference sequence). The CDR3 consists of 18 residues. The V end lost 4 bases, the J end lost 0 bases, and 20 bases lay between the germline ends. CDR3 nucleotides: TGTGCCAGCAGCAAAGGAGGTTGGACAGCTGATAGCAATCAGCCCCAGCATTTT. It encodes CASSKGGWTADSNQPQHF.

The V and J genes are TRBV18 and TRBJ2-2, with TRBD1 as a possible D gene (6 bases). The V end lost 8 bases, the J end lost 1 base, and 14 bases lay between the germline ends. CDR1 and CDR2 from the germline V gene are KGHSH and LQKENI. The CDR3 covers 15 residues. For the CDR3, the DNA is TGTGCCAGCACCACCGGGACAAAGAACACCGGGGAGCTGTTTTTT. Translating it yields CASTTGTKNTGELFF.

This chain uses TRBV5-4 with TRBJ2-1; TRBD2 agrees at 8 bases. The junction had 4 bases not matched to a gene; V was cut back by 2 bases and J by 6 bases. The CDR3 runs to 14 residues. Germline V lookup: CDR1 SGHNT, CDR2 YYREEE (reference sequence). The CDR3 loop is CASSFGGASNEQFF. CDR3 nucleotides: TGTGCCAGCAGCTTCGGGGGGGCAAGCAATGAGCAGTTCTTC.

This clone was detected only a few times. The rearrangement uses TRBV2 and TRBJ2-1, with D possibly matching TRBD2 (6 bases). V lost 5 bases and J lost 6, with 14 bases in between. This CDR3 has 14 amino acids. Germline assignment: CDR1 SNHLY and CDR2 FYNNEI. This CDR3 reads CASSLTSISNEQFF. The CDR3 DNA reads TGTGCCAGCAGTCTAACTAGCATTAGCAATGAGCAGTTCTTC.

This chain connects TRBV19 to TRBJ1-4, with D perhaps TRBD1 (6 bases). This CDR3 is 14 amino acids long. V lost 6 bases, J lost 5 bases, and 13 bases lay in between. Germline V lookup: CDR1 LNHDA, CDR2 SQIVND (reference sequence). The CDR3 is CASRAPGENEKLFF. CDR3 in DNA: TGTGCCAGTAGGGCCCCAGGGGAAAATGAAAAACTGTTTTTT.

The V call is TRBV3-1 (or the pseudogene TRBV3-2), the J call TRBJ2-5; D may be TRBD1 (6 bases). The CDR3 length is 14 residues. Germline V CDR1 and CDR2: LGHDT, YNNKEL (reference sequence). The V gene lost 3 bases and the J gene lost 1 base, with 9 bases spanning the gap. CDR3 DNA sequence: TGTGCCAGCAGCCATACAGGGTTCCAAGAGACCCAGTACTTC. Translated, it gives CASSHTGFQETQYF.

The V and J genes are TRBV4-1 and TRBJ1-1, with 7 bases identical to TRBD1. The CDR3 covers 13 residues. The J segment lost 1 base and the V segment lost 6 bases, leaving 2 bases of the junction unmatched. Per germline, CDR1 MGHRA and CDR2 YSYEKL. The CDR3 region has the DNA TGCGCCAGCAGACGGACAGGGAACACTGAAGCTTTCTTT. Its translation is CASRRTGNTEAFF.

The V gene is TRBV25-1, the J gene TRBJ1-6; D is unresolved. V was trimmed by 1 base and J by 9 bases, leaving 13 bases between them. The germline V gene encodes CDR1 MGHDK and CDR2 SYGVNS. The CDR3 consists of 15 residues. CDR3 region: CASSEFGGSGSPLHF. CDR3 DNA: TGTGCCAGCAGTGAATTTGGTGGGAGTGGTTCACCCCTCCACTTT.

J is TRBJ2-7 and V is TRBV11-2, with D unclear. V dropped 0 bases and J dropped 0 bases, with 6 bases sitting between them. This CDR3 is 14 amino acids long. CDR1 SGHAT and CDR2 FQNNGV come from the germline V gene. CDR3: CASSLEPISYEQYF. The DNA for the CDR3 is TGTGCCAGCAGCTTAGAGCCTATCTCCTACGAGCAGTACTTC.

The V gene is TRBV21-1, the J gene TRBJ2-1; the D segment call TRBD2 is taken from the table without a DNA check. TRBV21-1 is shown as a pseudogene. The CDR3 spans 18 residues. CDR3 loop: CASSKVRRLPADRNEQFF. CDR3 in DNA: TGTGCCAGCAGCAAAGTGAGGAGATTACCTGCCGACCGCAATGAGCAGTTCTTC.

The chain couples TRBV11-1 to TRBJ2-1, with a possible D match to TRBD2 (5 bases). In germline, CDR1 is SGHAT, CDR2 FQDESV (reference sequence). V dropped 7 bases and J dropped 4 bases, with 17 bases sitting between them. There are 15 residues in the CDR3. The CDR3 DNA is TGTGCCAGCACCTCCACAGCGGATAAGTACAATGAGCAGTTCTTC. Residues: CASTSTADKYNEQFF. The complete variable domain, with remaining parts taken from reference TRBV11-1 and TRBJ2-1, reads EAEVAQSPRYKITEKSQAVAFWCDPISGHATLYWYRQILGQGPELLVQFQDESVVDDSQLPKDRFSAERLKGVDSTLKIQPAELGDSAMYLCASTSTADKYNEQFFGPGTRLTVL.

This chain connects TRBV11-3 to TRBJ2-7; 8 nucleotides agree with TRBD2. V gave up 3 bases and J gave up 2 bases; unmatched junction bases: 3. CDR1 is SGHNT and CDR2 is YENEEA in the germline V gene. The CDR3 is 14 residues long. The CDR3 nucleotides are TGTGCCAGCAGCTTTAGCGGGACCACCTACGAGCAGTACTTC. Translating gives CASSFSGTTYEQYF.

The rearrangement links TRBV14 to TRBJ1-3; no reliable D call. The CDR3 is 14 residues long. CDR1 and CDR2 from the germline V gene are SGHDN and FVKESK. V lost 2 bases and J lost 0, with 5 bases in between. The CDR3 DNA reads TGTGCCAGCAGCCAATCCTACTCTGGAAACACCATATATTTT. Its protein product is CASSQSYSGNTIYF.

The V gene is TRBV7-7, the J gene TRBJ2-2; 9 bases match TRBD1. The CDR3 is made up of 16 amino acids. V lost 5 bases and J lost 0; bases outside the gene matches: 4. Germline assignment: CDR1 SSHAT and CDR2 FNYEAQ (reference sequence). The CDR3, as DNA: TGTGCCAGCAGCAACCACAGGGGGCCGAACACCGGGGAGCTGTTTTTT. Its protein is CASSNHRGPNTGELFF. Using reference TRBV7-7 and TRBJ2-2 for the parts outside the CDR3, the full variable domain is GAGVSQSPRYKVTKRGQDVTLRCDPISSHATLYWYQQALGQGPEFLTYFNYEAQPDKSGLPSDRFSAERPEGSISTLTIQRTEQRDSAMYRCASSNHRGPNTGELFFGEGSRLTVL.